This TCR beta chain comes out of a study of blood T cell repertoires in COVID-19. Assay: immunoSEQ multiplex PCR; the TCRdb copy retains only in-frame clones and omits some. In the table there are 70,000 to 90,000 clones, around 87% of which are singletons. The TCR comes from an elderly man with active or convalescent COVID-19. Source material: peripheral blood.

DNA for the CDR3: TGTGCCTGGAGGGGGGGTTTGGGCGGCTACACCTTC. This sequence encodes CAWRGGLGGYTF. J is TRBJ1-2 and V is TRBV30; D is perhaps TRBD1 (5 bases). The CDR3 sequence is 12 residues long. The V end lost 3 bases, the J end lost 8 bases, and 13 bases lay between the germline ends. CDR1 is GTSNPN, CDR2 SVGIG, per germline (reference sequence).